This T cell receptor (beta chain) was found in a study of blood T cell repertoires in COVID-19. As for the study in general: Acute-phase and convalescent COVID-19 samples originated in the United States, Italy and Spain. PBMCs, B-cell-depleted T cells, or T cells were the source of the cDNA or gDNA that made up the material.

Only one count was recorded for this clone. Using immunoSEQ multiplex PCR, the repertoire was profiled, and TCRdb retains in-frame clones only, with some absent. The data show 200,000 to 250,000 clones, 84% seen once. Germline CDR1 is SEHNR and CDR2 is FQNEAQ (reference sequence). This CDR3 has 18 amino acids. With 5 bases clipped from V and 1 base from J, the junction kept 11 bases outside the gene matches. The study recruited people aged roughly 18 to 95 years across roughly 25 US areas. The study assigned cohorts using participant-reported clinical history. Sequences were obtained from PBMCs or T cells enriched from blood (not recorded which). The chain is built from TRBV7-9 and TRBJ2-5; 12 bases are shared with TRBD1. This TCR was sampled from a woman aged 40 to 50 who had recovered from COVID-19. The CDR3 nucleotides are TGTGCCAGCAGCCCCAGCCGTCTGGGACAGGGGGCCCAAGAGACCCAGTACTTC. This codes for CASSPSRLGQGAQETQYF.